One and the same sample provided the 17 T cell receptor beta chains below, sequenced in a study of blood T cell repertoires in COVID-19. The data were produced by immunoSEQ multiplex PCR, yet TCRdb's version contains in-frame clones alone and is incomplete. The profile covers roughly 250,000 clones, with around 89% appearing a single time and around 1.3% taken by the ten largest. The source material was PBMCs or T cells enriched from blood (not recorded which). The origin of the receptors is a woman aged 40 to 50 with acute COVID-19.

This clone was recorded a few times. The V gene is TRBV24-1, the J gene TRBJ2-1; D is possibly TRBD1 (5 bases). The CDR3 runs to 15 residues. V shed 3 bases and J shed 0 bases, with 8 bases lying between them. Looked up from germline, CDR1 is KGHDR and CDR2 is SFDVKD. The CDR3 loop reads CATSDNQGSYNEQFF. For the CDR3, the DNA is TGTGCCACCAGTGATAACCAGGGCTCCTACAATGAGCAGTTCTTC.

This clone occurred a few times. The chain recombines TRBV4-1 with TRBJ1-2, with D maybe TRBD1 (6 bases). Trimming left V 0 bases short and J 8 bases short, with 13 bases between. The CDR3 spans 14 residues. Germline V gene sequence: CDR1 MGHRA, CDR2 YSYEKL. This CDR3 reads CASSQDRGFVGYTF. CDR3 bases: TGCGCCAGCAGCCAAGACAGGGGATTCGTCGGCTACACCTTC.

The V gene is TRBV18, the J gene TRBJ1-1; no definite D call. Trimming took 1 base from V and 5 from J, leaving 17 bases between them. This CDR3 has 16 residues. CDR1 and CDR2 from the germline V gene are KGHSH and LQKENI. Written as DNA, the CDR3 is TGTGCCAGCTCACCACAAAGGGAAGCCCGCGGGACTGAAGCTTTCTTT. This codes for CASSPQREARGTEAFF.

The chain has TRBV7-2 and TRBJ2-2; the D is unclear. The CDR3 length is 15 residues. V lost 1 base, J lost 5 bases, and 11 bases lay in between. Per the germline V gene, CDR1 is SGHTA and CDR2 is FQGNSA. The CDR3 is CASSLEARKTGELFF. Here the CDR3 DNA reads TGTGCCAGCAGCTTAGAAGCGCGGAAGACCGGGGAGCTGTTTTTT.

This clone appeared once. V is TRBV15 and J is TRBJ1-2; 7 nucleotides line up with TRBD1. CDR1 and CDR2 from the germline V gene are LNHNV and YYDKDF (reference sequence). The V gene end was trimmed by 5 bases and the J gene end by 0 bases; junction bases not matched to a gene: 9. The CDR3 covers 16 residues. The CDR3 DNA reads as TGTGCCACCAGCGGCTCAAACAGGGGACCTAACTATGGCTACACCTTC. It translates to CATSGSNRGPNYGYTF.

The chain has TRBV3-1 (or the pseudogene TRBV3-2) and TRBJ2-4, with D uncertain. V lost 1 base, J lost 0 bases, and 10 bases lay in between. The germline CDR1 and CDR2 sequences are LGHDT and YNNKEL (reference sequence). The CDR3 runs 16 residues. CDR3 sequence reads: CASSQAAGVAKNIQYF. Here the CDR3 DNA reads TGTGCCAGCAGCCAAGCAGCAGGCGTAGCCAAAAACATTCAGTACTTC.

The CDR3 DNA reads as TGTGCCATCAGTGAGTCTGCCGGGAGGGCCAGGGCCGGGGAGCTGTTTTTT. This gives the protein CAISESAGRARAGELFF. The rearrangement links TRBV10-3 to TRBJ2-2, with 8 positions matching TRBD2. Germline CDR1 ENHRY, CDR2 SYGVKD. This CDR3 contains 17 residues. Trimming took 0 bases from V and 6 from J; bases not matched to a gene: 9.

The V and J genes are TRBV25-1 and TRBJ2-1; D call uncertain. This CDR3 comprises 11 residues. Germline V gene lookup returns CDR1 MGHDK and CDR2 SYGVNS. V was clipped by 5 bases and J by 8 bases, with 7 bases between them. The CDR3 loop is CASSMLDEQFF. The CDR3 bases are TGTGCCAGCAGTATGTTAGATGAGCAGTTCTTC. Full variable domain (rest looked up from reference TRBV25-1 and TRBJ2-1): EADIYQTPRYLVIGTGKKITLECSQTMGHDKMYWYQQDPGMELHLIHYSYGVNSTEKGDLSSESTVSRIRTEHFPLTLESARPSHTSQYLCASSMLDEQFFGPGTRLTVL.

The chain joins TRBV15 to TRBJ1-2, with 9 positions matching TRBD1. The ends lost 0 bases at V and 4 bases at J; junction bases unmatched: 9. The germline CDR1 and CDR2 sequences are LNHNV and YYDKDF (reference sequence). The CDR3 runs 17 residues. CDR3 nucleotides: TGTGCCACCAGCAGAGATCACCGGACAGGGGAGGCCTATGGCTACACCTTC. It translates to CATSRDHRTGEAYGYTF.

DNA for the CDR3: TGCGCCAGCAGTGACTCGGCTTCTGGAAACACCATATATTTT. This encodes CASSDSASGNTIYF. The chain employs TRBV5-1 and TRBJ1-3; D is undetermined. From germline, CDR1 is SGHRS and CDR2 YFSETQ. The CDR3 is made up of 14 amino acids. V gave up 5 bases and J gave up 1 base, with 10 bases separating them. The whole variable domain, remainder taken from reference TRBV5-1 and TRBJ1-3, is KAGVTQTPRYLIKTRGQQVTLSCSPISGHRSVSWYQQTPGQGLQFLFEYFSETQRNKGNFPGRFSGRQFSNSRSEMNVSTLELGDSALYLCASSDSASGNTIYFGEGSWLTVV.

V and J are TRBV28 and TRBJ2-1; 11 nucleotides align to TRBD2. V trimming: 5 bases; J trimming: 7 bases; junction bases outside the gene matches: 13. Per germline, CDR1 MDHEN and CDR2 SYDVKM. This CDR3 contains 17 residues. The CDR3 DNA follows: TGTGCCAGCAGTCCTGGGACTAGCGGCCCTAAGGTAAATGAGCAGTTCTTC. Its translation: CASSPGTSGPKVNEQFF. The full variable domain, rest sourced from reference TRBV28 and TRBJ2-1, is DVKVTQSSRYLVKRTGEKVFLECVQDMDHENMFWYRQDPGLGLRLIYFSYDVKMKEKGDIPEGYSVSREKKERFSLILESASTNQTSMYLCASSPGTSGPKVNEQFFGPGTRLTVL.

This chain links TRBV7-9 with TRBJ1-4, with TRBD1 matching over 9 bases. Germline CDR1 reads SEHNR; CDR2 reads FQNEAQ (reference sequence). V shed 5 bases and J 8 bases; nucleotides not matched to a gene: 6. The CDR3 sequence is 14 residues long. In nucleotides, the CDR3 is TGTGCCAGCAGCCGAGGACAGGGGTGGGAAAAACTGTTTTTT. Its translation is CASSRGQGWEKLFF. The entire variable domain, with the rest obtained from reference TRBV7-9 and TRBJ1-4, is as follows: DTGVSQNPRHKITKRGQNVTFRCDPISEHNRLYWYRQTLGQGPEFLTYFQNEAQLEKSRLLSDRFSAERPKGSFSTLEIQRTEQGDSAMYLCASSRGQGWEKLFFGSGTQLSVL.

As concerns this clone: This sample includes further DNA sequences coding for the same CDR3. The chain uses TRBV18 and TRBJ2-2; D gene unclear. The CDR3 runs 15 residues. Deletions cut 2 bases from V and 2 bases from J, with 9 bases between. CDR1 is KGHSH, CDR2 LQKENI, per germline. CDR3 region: CASSPGQANTGELFF. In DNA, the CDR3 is TGTGCCAGCTCACCAGGTCAGGCCAACACCGGGGAGCTGTTTTTT.

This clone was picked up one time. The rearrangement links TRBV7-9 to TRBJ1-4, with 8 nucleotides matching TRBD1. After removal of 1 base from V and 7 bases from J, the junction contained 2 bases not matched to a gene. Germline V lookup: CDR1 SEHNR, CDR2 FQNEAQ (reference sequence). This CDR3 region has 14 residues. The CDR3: CASSLGQGFEKLFF. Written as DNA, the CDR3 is TGTGCCAGCAGCTTAGGACAGGGGTTTGAAAAACTGTTTTTT.

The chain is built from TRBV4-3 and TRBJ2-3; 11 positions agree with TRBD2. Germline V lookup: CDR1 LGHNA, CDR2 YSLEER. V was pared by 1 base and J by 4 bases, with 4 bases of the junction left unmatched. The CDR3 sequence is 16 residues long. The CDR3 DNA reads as TGCGCCAGCAGCCAAGTAGCACTAGCGGGAGCAGATACGCAGTATTTT. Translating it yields CASSQVALAGADTQYF.

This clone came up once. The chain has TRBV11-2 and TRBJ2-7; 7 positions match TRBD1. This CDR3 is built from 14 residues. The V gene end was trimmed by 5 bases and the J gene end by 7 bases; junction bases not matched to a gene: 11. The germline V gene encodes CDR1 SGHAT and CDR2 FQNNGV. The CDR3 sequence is CASSLLTGVGEQYF. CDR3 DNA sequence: TGTGCCAGCAGCCTTCTAACAGGGGTGGGAGAGCAGTACTTC.

DNA of the CDR3: TGTGCCAGTAGTCCAACTAGCGGACAATCCTACAATGAGCAGTTCTTC. Protein: CASSPTSGQSYNEQFF. The gene calls are TRBV19 and TRBJ2-1; 8 bases agree with TRBD2. This CDR3 spans 16 amino acids. Trimming cost V 5 bases and J 1 base; bases outside gene matches: 7. In germline, CDR1 is LNHDA, CDR2 SQIVND (reference sequence).